These T cell receptor beta chains were read from a single sample in a study of technical replicates of blood from several donors. Clones were sequenced by immunoSEQ multiplex PCR, and TCRdb holds only the in-frame ones, with some missing. Among roughly 100,000 clones listed, 96% were seen once. The specimen sequenced was T cells isolated from PBMCs. Every receptor here comes from a human donor in good health. Each CDR3 is given with its conserved first and last residue. D genes are given only for firm matches. Expanded clones get a size class; other rows say once, few or many, or leave the size out.

>TRBJ2-7|TRBV19|-|-
TGTGCCAGTAGTATTTTGGGCCGTCGAGCCGACGAGCAGTACTTC
CASSILGRRADEQYF
>TRBJ2-2|TRBV4-1|TRBD2|once
TGCGCCAGCAGCTCTCGAGCGGGAGTAAGCACCGGGGAGCTGTTTTTT
CASSSRAGVSTGELFF
>TRBJ1-2|TRBV6-5|TRBD1|-
TGTGCCAGCAGTCCGGTGGCAGGGGGCTACTATGGCTACACCTTC
CASSPVAGGYYGYTF
>TRBJ2-7|TRBV7-9|-|-
TGTGCCAGCAGCCCCTCTAGGGGGAGCTACGAGCAGTACTTC
CASSPSRGSYEQYF
>TRBJ2-1|TRBV4-1|-|-
TGCGCCAGCAGCCAAGAGATAGGACAGCCTCTCTCCTACAATGAGCAGTTCTTC
CASSQEIGQPLSYNEQFF
>TRBJ1-1|TRBV19|TRBD1|-
TGTGCCAGTAGTCGACAGGGCTCAACTGAAGCTTTCTTT
CASSRQGSTEAFF
>TRBJ2-1|TRBV29-1|TRBD1|-
TGCAGCGTCGGACAGGCCTCCTACAATGAGCAGTTCTTC
CSVGQASYNEQFF
>TRBJ2-1|TRBV29-1|-|-
TGCAGCGTTAAATTGAACGGGAGAGAATATGAGCAGTTCTTC
CSVKLNGREYEQFF
>TRBJ2-3|TRBV6-1|TRBD1|-
TGTGCCATCAGTGGGTTCCCGACAGGGATTACAGATACGCAGTATTTT
CAISGFPTGITDTQYF
>TRBJ2-2|TRBV6-6|-|-
TGTGCCAGCAGTTACGGTCTAGGCGGGGAGCTGTTTTTT
CASSYGLGGELFF
>TRBJ2-7|TRBV19|TRBD2|-
TGTGCCAGTAGTTCCGGGACTAGCGTAAGGGAGCAGTACTTC
CASSSGTSVREQYF
>TRBJ1-5|TRBV27|TRBD1|-
TGTGCCAGCAGTTTTCAGGGGGCTCCTCATCAGCCCCAGCATTTT
CASSFQGAPHQPQHF
>TRBJ2-7|TRBV5-1|TRBD1|-
TGCGCCAGCAGCCCGGACAGGTCGGCCTACGAGCAGTACTTC
CASSPDRSAYEQYF
>TRBJ2-7|TRBV9|-|-
TGTGCCAGCAGTCGAGACAGCGAGCAGTACTTC
CASSRDSEQYF
>TRBJ2-1|TRBV2|TRBD2|-
TGTGCCAGAGGGACTACCAGGGTGTCAATAAATGAGCAGTTCTTC
CARGTTRVSINEQFF
>TRBJ2-7|TRBV11-3|-|-
TGTGCCAGCAGCTTATGGGGGCTAGAAACCTACGAGCAGTACTTC
CASSLWGLETYEQYF
>TRBJ2-5|TRBV2|TRBD1|-
TGTGCCGACAAACAGACAGGGAATCGGGAGACCCAGTACTTC
CADKQTGNRETQYF
>TRBJ1-1|TRBV11-2|-|-
TGTGCCAGCAGCTTAGTCTTTTTAGGAGTAGTGAACACTGAAGCTTTCTTT
CASSLVFLGVVNTEAFF
>TRBJ2-7|TRBV7-9|TRBD1|-
TGTGCCAGCAGCTTAGGAATTCTACAGGGGATAAAGGAGCAGTACTTC
CASSLGILQGIKEQYF
>TRBJ2-1|TRBV7-2|TRBD2|-
TGTGCCAGCAGCCCGAGCGGGAGCTCCTACAATGAGCAGTTCTTC
CASSPSGSSYNEQFF
>TRBJ2-7|TRBV4-1|TRBD2|once
TGCGCCAGCAGCCAAGGGCTAGCGGGCTACGAGCAGTACTTC
CASSQGLAGYEQYF
>TRBJ2-5|TRBV25-1|-|-
TGTGCCAGCAGTGTCCGAAGCACAGGTTGGGGAGAGACCCAGTACTTC
CASSVRSTGWGETQYF
>TRBJ2-1|TRBV6-1|-|-
TGTGCCAGCAGTGAAGCTGGATTATGGTGGGGACCTACCTTTCTAGCGTCCTACAATGAGCAGTTCTTC
CASSEAGLWWGPTFLASYNEQFF